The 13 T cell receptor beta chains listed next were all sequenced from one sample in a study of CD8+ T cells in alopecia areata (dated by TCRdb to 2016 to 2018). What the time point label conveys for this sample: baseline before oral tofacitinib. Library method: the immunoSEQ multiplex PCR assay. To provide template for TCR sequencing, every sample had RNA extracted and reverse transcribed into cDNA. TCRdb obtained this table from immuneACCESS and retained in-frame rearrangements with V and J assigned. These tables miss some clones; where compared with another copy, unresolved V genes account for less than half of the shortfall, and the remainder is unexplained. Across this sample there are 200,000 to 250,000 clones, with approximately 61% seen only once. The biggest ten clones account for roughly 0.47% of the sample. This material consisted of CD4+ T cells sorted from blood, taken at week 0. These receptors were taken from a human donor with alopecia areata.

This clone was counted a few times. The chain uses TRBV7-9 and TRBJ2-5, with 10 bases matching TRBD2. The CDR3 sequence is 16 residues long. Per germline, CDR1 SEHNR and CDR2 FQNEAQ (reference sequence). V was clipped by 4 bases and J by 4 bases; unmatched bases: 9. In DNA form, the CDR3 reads TGTGCCAGCAGCTCCCATGGTAGCGGGGGGCGAGAGACCCAGTACTTC. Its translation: CASSSHGSGGRETQYF.

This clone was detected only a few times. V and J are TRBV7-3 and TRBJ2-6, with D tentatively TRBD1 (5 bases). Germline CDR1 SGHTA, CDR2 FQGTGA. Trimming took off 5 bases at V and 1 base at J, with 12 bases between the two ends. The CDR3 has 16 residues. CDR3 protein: CASSPQGHSGANVLTF. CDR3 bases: TGTGCCAGCAGCCCTCAGGGCCATTCTGGGGCCAACGTCCTGACTTTC.

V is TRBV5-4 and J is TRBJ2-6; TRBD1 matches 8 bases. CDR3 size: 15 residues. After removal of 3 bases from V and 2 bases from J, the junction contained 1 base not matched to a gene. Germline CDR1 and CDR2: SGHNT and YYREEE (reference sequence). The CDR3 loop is CASSSGGAGANVLTF. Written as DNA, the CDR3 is TGTGCCAGCAGCTCAGGGGGCGCTGGGGCCAACGTCCTGACTTTC.

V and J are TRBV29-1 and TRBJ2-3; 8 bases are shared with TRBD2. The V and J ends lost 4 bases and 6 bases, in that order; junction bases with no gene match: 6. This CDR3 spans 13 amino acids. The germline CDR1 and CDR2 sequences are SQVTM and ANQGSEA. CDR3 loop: CSVAAGGGDTQYF. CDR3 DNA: TGCAGCGTTGCGGCGGGGGGTGGCGATACGCAGTATTTT.

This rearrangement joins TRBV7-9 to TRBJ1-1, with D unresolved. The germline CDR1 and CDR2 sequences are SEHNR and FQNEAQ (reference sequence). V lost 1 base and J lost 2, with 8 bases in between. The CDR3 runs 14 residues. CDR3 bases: TGTGCCAGCAGCTTAGGACACATAAACACTGAAGCTTTCTTT. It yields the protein CASSLGHINTEAFF.

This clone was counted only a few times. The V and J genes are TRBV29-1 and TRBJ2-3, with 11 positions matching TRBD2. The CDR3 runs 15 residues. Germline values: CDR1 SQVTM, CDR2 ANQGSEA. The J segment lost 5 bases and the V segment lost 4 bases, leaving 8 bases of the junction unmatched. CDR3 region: CSVARGGLAGDTQYF. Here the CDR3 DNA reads TGCAGCGTTGCGAGGGGAGGACTAGCGGGAGATACGCAGTATTTT.

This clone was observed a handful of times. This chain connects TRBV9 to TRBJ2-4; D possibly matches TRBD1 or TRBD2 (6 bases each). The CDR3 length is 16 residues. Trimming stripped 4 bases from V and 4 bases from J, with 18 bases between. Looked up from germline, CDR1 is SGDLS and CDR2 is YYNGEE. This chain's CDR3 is CASSPREEGGKNIQYF. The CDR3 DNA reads TGTGCCAGCAGCCCCCGTGAAGAGGGGGGAAAAAACATTCAGTACTTC.

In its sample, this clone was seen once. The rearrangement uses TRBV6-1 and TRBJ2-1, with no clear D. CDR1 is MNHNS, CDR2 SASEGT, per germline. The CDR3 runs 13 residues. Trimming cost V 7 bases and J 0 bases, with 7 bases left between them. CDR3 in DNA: TGTGCCAGCACCTCTAGCTCCTACAATGAGCAGTTCTTC. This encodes CASTSSSYNEQFF.

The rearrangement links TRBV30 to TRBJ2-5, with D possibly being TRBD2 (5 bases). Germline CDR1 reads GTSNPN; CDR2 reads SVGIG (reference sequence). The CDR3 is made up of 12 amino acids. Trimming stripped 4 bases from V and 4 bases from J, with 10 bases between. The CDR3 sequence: CAWTPRGETQYF. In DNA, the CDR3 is TGTGCCTGGACCCCCCGGGGAGAGACCCAGTACTTC.

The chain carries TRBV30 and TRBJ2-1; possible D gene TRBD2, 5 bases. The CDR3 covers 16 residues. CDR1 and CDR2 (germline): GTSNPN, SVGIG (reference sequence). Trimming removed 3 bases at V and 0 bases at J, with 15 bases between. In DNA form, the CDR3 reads TGTGCCTGGAGCGATGAGAGGGTTAGCTCCTACAATGAGCAGTTCTTC. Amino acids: CAWSDERVSSYNEQFF.

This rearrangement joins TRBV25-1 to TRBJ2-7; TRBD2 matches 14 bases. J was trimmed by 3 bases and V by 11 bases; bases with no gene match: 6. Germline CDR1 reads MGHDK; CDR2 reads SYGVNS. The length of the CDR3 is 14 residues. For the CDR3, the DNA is TGTGCCTCCCGCGGGACTAGCGGGAGCTACGAGCAGTACTTC. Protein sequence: CASRGTSGSYEQYF.

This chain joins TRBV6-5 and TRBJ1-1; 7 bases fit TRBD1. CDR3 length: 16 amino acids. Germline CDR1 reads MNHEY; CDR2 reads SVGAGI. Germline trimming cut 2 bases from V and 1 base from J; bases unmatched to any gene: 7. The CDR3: CASSYGGDRRNTEAFF. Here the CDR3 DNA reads TGTGCCAGCAGTTACGGGGGGGACAGACGGAACACTGAAGCTTTCTTT.

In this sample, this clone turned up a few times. DNA of the CDR3: TGTGCCAGCAGCTCAGGACAGGGATCCTCACCCCTCCACTTT. It yields the protein CASSSGQGSSPLHF. V gene TRBV5-4 combines with J gene TRBJ1-6, with 8 nucleotides matching TRBD1. V lost 3 bases, J lost 10 bases, and 6 bases stayed unmatched. The CDR3 loop spans 14 amino acids. The V gene's germline CDR1 is SGHNT and CDR2 YYREEE (reference sequence).